This is a list of T cell receptor beta chains from one sample in a study of blood T cell repertoires in COVID-19. Assay used: immunoSEQ multiplex PCR; TCRdb lists only in-frame clones, some missing. The profile shows approximately 250,000 clones, under 95% of them singletons. The sample was PBMCs or T cells enriched from blood (not recorded which). The source is a middle-aged man who had been exposed to COVID-19. CDR3s include the opening cysteine and the closing phenylalanine or tryptophan. A D gene is named only where the DNA matches it firmly. Some rows mark clone size as missing; the rest say once, few, many or name a class of expanded clone.

v_call,clone_size,j_call,d_call,cdr3_aa,cdr3_nt
TRBV3-1/TRBV3-2,NA,TRBJ2-7,NA,CASSQARGKYEQYF,TGTGCCAGCAGCCAAGCGCGGGGAAAGTACGAGCAGTACTTC
TRBV5-4,NA,TRBJ2-7,NA,CASSQGLQGFYEQYF,TGTGCCAGCAGCCAAGGTCTGCAGGGTTTCTACGAGCAGTACTTC
TRBV29-1,NA,TRBJ2-5,NA,CSVGDSPGETQYF,TGCAGCGTTGGGGACTCACCCGGAGAGACCCAGTACTTC
TRBV7-9,NA,TRBJ2-3,NA,CASSRRQPDTQYF,TGTGCCAGCAGCCGCCGACAGCCAGATACGCAGTATTTT
TRBV7-6,NA,TRBJ1-1,NA,CASSWDKNTEAFF,TGTGCCAGCAGCTGGGACAAGAACACTGAAGCTTTCTTT
TRBV27,NA,TRBJ1-6,NA,CASSLGTGISPLHF,TGTGCCAGCAGTTTGGGAACAGGGATCTCACCCCTCCACTTT
TRBV18,NA,TRBJ2-7,TRBD1,CASSPQGQARGEQYF,TGTGCCAGCTCACCACAGGGACAGGCGAGGGGCGAGCAGTACTTC
TRBV27,NA,TRBJ2-3,NA,CASSLPQGGVRTDTQYF,TGTGCCAGCAGTTTACCTCAGGGTGGGGTGAGAACAGATACGCAGTATTTT
TRBV12-5,NA,TRBJ2-1,TRBD2,CASGTTGTSGRGQSNEQFF,TGTGCTAGTGGTACCACCGGGACTAGCGGGAGAGGGCAGAGCAATGAGCAGTTCTTC
TRBV10-3,NA,TRBJ2-3,TRBD1,CAISPGTGADTQYF,TGTGCCATCAGCCCCGGGACAGGGGCAGATACGCAGTATTTT
TRBV14,NA,TRBJ2-1,TRBD2,CASSQATSGSSYNEQFF,TGTGCCAGCAGCCAAGCAACTAGCGGCAGCTCCTACAATGAGCAGTTCTTC
TRBV11-3,NA,TRBJ2-2,NA,CASSTKPGELFF,TGTGCCAGCAGTACTAAGCCCGGGGAGCTGTTTTTT
TRBV19,NA,TRBJ1-1,NA,CASVGVNRVAFF,TGTGCCAGTGTCGGAGTAAATCGGGTAGCTTTCTTT
TRBV25-1,once,TRBJ1-2,NA,CASSETSAGDNYGYTF,TGTGCCAGCAGTGAAACTTCCGCCGGGGATAACTATGGCTACACCTTC
TRBV20-1,NA,TRBJ2-5,NA,CSASPTEGLKTQYF,TGCAGTGCTAGTCCTACGGAGGGCCTAAAGACCCAGTACTTC